Shown below are 31 T cell receptor beta chains from a single sample sequenced in a study of graft-versus-host responses after intestinal transplantation. The repertoire was sequenced with immunoSEQ multiplex PCR; TCRdb's copy has only in-frame clones and lacks some. The sample lists about 54,000 clones, about 90% seen once, with over 4.5% in the top ten. Material: PBMCs, obtained nearly 670 days after intestinal transplant. The origin of the receptors is a human patient who received an intestinal transplant, so some T cells may come from the graft donor.

The gene calls are TRBV2 and TRBJ2-7; D is perhaps TRBD2 (5 bases). The V and J ends lost 6 bases and 9 bases respectively, with 12 bases between them. Per the germline V gene, CDR1 is SNHLY and CDR2 is FYNNEI. The CDR3 spans 11 residues. The CDR3 DNA follows: TGTGCCAGCAGAGCAGAGGGTGGGCAGTACTTC. Translating it yields CASRAEGGQYF.

The chain uses TRBV20-1 and TRBJ1-1; no clear D. Deletions cut 6 bases from V and 3 bases from J, with 8 bases between. CDR1 and CDR2 from the germline V gene are DFQATT and SNEGSKA (reference sequence). This CDR3 comprises 11 residues. The CDR3 DNA is TGCAGTGCAAAACAGCACACTGAAGCTTTCTTT. Residues: CSAKQHTEAFF.

The V call is TRBV14, the J call TRBJ2-2, with D maybe TRBD1 (5 bases). Trimming took off 1 base at V and 5 bases at J, with 11 bases between the two ends. This CDR3 contains 15 residues. Germline V CDR1 and CDR2: SGHDN, FVKESK. The CDR3 coding sequence is TGTGCCAGCAGCCAAGGTGCAGGGCTTACCGGGGAGCTGTTTTTT. Translated: CASSQGAGLTGELFF.

About this clone: Germline is not matched at one junction end, which may reflect a read error. The sample has other DNA sequences that encode this CDR3 too. V is TRBV18 and J is TRBJ1-3, with D hard to call. The germline CDR1 and CDR2 sequences are KGHSH and LQKENI. This CDR3 spans 16 amino acids. The CDR3 reads CASSLMTESSGNTIYF. DNA of the CDR3: TGTGCTAGCTCACTCATGACGGAGAGCTCTGGAAACACCATATATTTT.

The CDR3: CSVQDRARSYGYTF. The CDR3 DNA is TGCAGCGTTCAGGACAGGGCCCGGAGCTATGGCTACACCTTC. V usage is TRBV29-1 and J usage is TRBJ1-2, with 8 nucleotides matching TRBD1. Germline lookup yields CDR1 SQVTM and CDR2 ANQGSEA. Unmatched junction bases numbered 9, after V lost 5 bases and J lost 4 bases. The CDR3 is 14 amino acids.

This clone was recorded a few times. The rearrangement joins TRBV7-8 to TRBJ2-7, with 9 bases identical to TRBD2. Trimming removed 5 bases from V and 2 bases from J; junction bases left unmatched: 10. The CDR3 extends over 16 amino acids. CDR1 and CDR2 from the germline V gene are SGHVS and FQNEAQ. The CDR3 sequence is CASSHLGGGEAYEQYF. The CDR3 DNA sequence: TGTGCCAGCAGCCACCTGGGCGGGGGGGAGGCCTACGAGCAGTACTTC.

The chain joins TRBV4-1 to TRBJ2-3; D ambiguous. The CDR3 covers 15 residues. With 1 base removed from V and 2 bases from J, the gap between germline ends came to 10 bases. Germline CDR1 is MGHRA and CDR2 is YSYEKL. CDR3 nucleotides: TGCGCCAGCAGCCAAGGGACCCGCCTCACAGATACGCAGTATTTT. Amino acid sequence: CASSQGTRLTDTQYF.

The chain joins TRBV6-4 to TRBJ2-7; D possibly corresponds to TRBD2 (5 bases). This CDR3 spans 13 amino acids. CDR1 is MRHNA, CDR2 SNTAGT, per germline. The V gene lost 3 bases and the J gene lost 6 bases, with 12 bases spanning the gap. In nucleotides, the CDR3 is TGTGCCAGCAGTGAGGGCTTCGGGGTCGAGCAGTACTTC. As protein: CASSEGFGVEQYF.

The genes are TRBV18 and TRBJ2-3; no reliable D call. The CDR3 sequence is 16 residues long. Germline loops: CDR1 KGHSH, CDR2 LQKENI. V was pared by 2 bases and J by 5 bases, with 17 bases between. The CDR3 DNA follows: TGTGCCAGCTCACCATCGACACCCGTCGCCGGAGATACGCAGTATTTT. This encodes CASSPSTPVAGDTQYF.

The chain recombines TRBV4-1 with TRBJ2-2; 10 bases are a match to TRBD2. With 3 bases clipped from V and 5 bases from J, the junction kept 9 bases outside the gene matches. CDR3 length equals 17 residues. Germline lookup yields CDR1 MGHRA and CDR2 YSYEKL. CDR3 DNA: TGCGCCAGCAGCCAGGTTGAGCGGGGGGGCGGTACCGGGGAGCTGTTTTTT. Protein: CASSQVERGGGTGELFF.

V usage is TRBV10-3 and J usage is TRBJ2-7; 7 bases map to TRBD2. V dropped 6 bases and J dropped 2; count of bases not matched to a gene: 7. The germline CDR1 and CDR2 sequences are ENHRY and SYGVKD. This CDR3 is 14 amino acids long. This chain's CDR3 is CAISEHGGTYEQYF. The CDR3 DNA reads TGTGCCATCAGCGAGCACGGGGGGACCTACGAGCAGTACTTC.

The CDR3 region is CASSQPGNNQPQHF. The CDR3, as DNA: TGCGCCAGCAGCCAACCGGGGAACAATCAGCCCCAGCATTTT. V and J are TRBV4-1 and TRBJ1-5; D is unresolved. Looked up from germline, CDR1 is MGHRA and CDR2 is YSYEKL. Between the trimmed V and J ends, which lost 2 bases and 3 bases, there was a span of 8 bases. The CDR3 sequence is 14 residues long.

This chain connects TRBV6-5 to TRBJ1-1; possible D gene TRBD1, 5 bases. The V end was cut by 8 bases, the J end by 1 base, with 11 bases between. The CDR3 sequence is 13 residues long. CDR1 and CDR2 from the germline V gene are MNHEY and SVGAGI. The CDR3 is CASQSGTNTEAFF. The CDR3 region has the DNA TGTGCCAGCCAGTCAGGGACGAACACTGAAGCTTTCTTT.

This clone is medium-sized in the sample. This chain uses TRBV27 with TRBJ1-2, with 8 bases aligning to TRBD1. J lost 4 bases, V lost 5 bases, and 9 bases had no gene match. This CDR3 spans 15 amino acids. Germline V CDR1 and CDR2: MNHEY, SMNVEV (reference sequence). CDR3 nucleotide sequence: TGTGCCAGCAGTCCAAGGACAGGGCGCAGCTATGGCTACACCTTC. Translation gives CASSPRTGRSYGYTF.

The chain is built from TRBV15 and TRBJ1-5; 7 bases are a match to TRBD1. CDR3 length: 17 residues. V was clipped by 3 bases and J by 6 bases; unmatched bases: 14. Germline values: CDR1 LNHNV, CDR2 YYDKDF (reference sequence). CDR3 in DNA: TGTGCCACCAGCAGTGGAGGGGGGAGGGGGCAGGTTCAGCCCCAGCATTTT. Translating it yields CATSSGGGRGQVQPQHF.

This clone was observed a few times. The rearrangement uses TRBV19 and TRBJ1-5; the D gene is possibly TRBD1 (6 bases). V dropped 8 bases and J dropped 1 base, with 9 bases sitting between them. This CDR3 contains 13 residues. CDR1 and CDR2 from the germline V gene are LNHDA and SQIVND (reference sequence). CDR3 sequence: CASAGQSNQPQHF. CDR3 nucleotide sequence: TGTGCCAGTGCTGGACAGAGCAATCAGCCCCAGCATTTT.

CDR3 in DNA: TGCAGCGCCTCACAGGGTCCCACCGGGGAGCTGTTTTTT. It translates to CSASQGPTGELFF. V usage is TRBV29-1 and J usage is TRBJ2-2, with a possible D match to TRBD1 (6 bases). The CDR3 has 13 amino acids. V lost 7 bases and J 4 bases, leaving 13 bases between the germline ends. Germline CDR1 reads SQVTM; CDR2 reads ANQGSEA.

CDR3 protein: CASSFVSGGSYEQYF. In DNA form, the CDR3 reads TGTGCCAGCAGCTTTGTGTCGGGCGGATCCTACGAGCAGTACTTC. The V call is TRBV5-4, the J call TRBJ2-7; unclear D gene. The CDR3 is 15 residues long. CDR1 SGHNT and CDR2 YYREEE come from the germline V gene (reference sequence). V was trimmed by 2 bases and J by 1 base, leaving 13 bases between them.

This chain connects TRBV7-2 to TRBJ2-5; 12 nucleotides line up with TRBD2. The CDR3 sequence is 14 residues long. Germline lookup yields CDR1 SGHTA and CDR2 FQGNSA. J gave up 2 bases and V 10 bases, and 5 bases lay outside the gene matches. In DNA, the CDR3 is TGTGCCATCCTCGGACTAGCGGGGCAAGAGACCCAGTACTTC. Protein product: CAILGLAGQETQYF.

A single count supports this clone. This rearrangement joins TRBV30 to TRBJ2-1; D not resolved. CDR3 size: 12 residues. V lost 2 bases and J lost 9, with 11 bases in between. Germline lookup yields CDR1 GTSNPN and CDR2 SVGIG (reference sequence). Written as DNA, the CDR3 is TGTGCCTGGAGTTACTTCGGAATTGAGCAGTTCTTC. It specifies CAWSYFGIEQFF.

This rearrangement joins TRBV6-5 to TRBJ2-6; TRBD1 agrees at 7 bases. This CDR3 has 14 amino acids. V shed 2 bases and J 11 bases; nucleotides not matched to a gene: 6. The germline V gene has CDR1 MNHEY and CDR2 SVGAGI. In DNA form, the CDR3 reads TGTGCCAGCAGTTACAGGGCAGGGGGAGACGTCCTGACTTTC. Translated, it gives CASSYRAGGDVLTF.

As concerns this clone: The junction differs from germline at one of its ends, possibly a read error. V usage is TRBV6-6 and J usage is TRBJ1-2; D is possibly TRBD1 (5 bases). From germline, CDR1 is MNHNY and CDR2 SVGAGI (reference sequence). The CDR3 contains 15 residues. Here the CDR3 DNA reads TGTGCCAGCAGTTACTCGGGAAACAGCTGGGGGGATGCCCCCTTC. It yields the protein CASSYSGNSWGDAPF.

This clone was picked up one time. The V call is TRBV5-1, the J call TRBJ2-7, with 12 bases lining up with TRBD1. The CDR3 has 14 amino acids. The germline V gene has CDR1 SGHRS and CDR2 YFSETQ. V shed 3 bases and J 5 bases; nucleotides not matched to a gene: 3. The CDR3 DNA reads TGCGCCAGCAGCTGGGGACAGGGGGCAGACGAGCAGTACTTC. As protein: CASSWGQGADEQYF. The entire variable domain, with the rest obtained from reference TRBV5-1 and TRBJ2-7, is as follows: KAGVTQTPRYLIKTRGQQVTLSCSPISGHRSVSWYQQTPGQGLQFLFEYFSETQRNKGNFPGRFSGRQFSNSRSEMNVSTLELGDSALYLCASSWGQGADEQYFGPGTRLTVT.

The rearrangement uses TRBV5-5 and TRBJ1-2; D is unresolved. Germline V gene lookup returns CDR1 SGHKS and CDR2 YYEKEE (reference sequence). V shed 7 bases and J shed 1 base, with 11 bases lying between them. CDR3 length: 13 amino acids. In DNA, the CDR3 is TGTGCCAGCTCGACCGGCGGTAACTATGGCTACACCTTC. It yields the protein CASSTGGNYGYTF.

V and J are TRBV5-1 and TRBJ1-3; D call uncertain. Per the germline V gene, CDR1 is SGHRS and CDR2 is YFSETQ. This CDR3 has 14 residues. Trimming removed 2 bases at V and 0 bases at J, with 6 bases between. The CDR3 here is CASSFGYSGNTIYF. The CDR3 region has the DNA TGCGCCAGCAGCTTCGGGTACTCTGGAAACACCATATATTTT.

The V and J genes are TRBV5-1 and TRBJ2-5; maybe TRBD1 (6 bases). Trimming took off 0 bases at V and 5 bases at J, with 17 bases between the two ends. The CDR3 is 16 residues long. The V gene's germline CDR1 is SGHRS and CDR2 YFSETQ. The CDR3 protein is CASSLGVTGLGETQYF. CDR3 DNA: TGCGCCAGCAGCTTGGGGGTAACAGGGTTGGGGGAGACCCAGTACTTC.

The chain recombines TRBV23-1 with TRBJ2-7; TRBD1 matches at 8 bases. TRBV23-1 is classed as an ORF, of uncertain function. This CDR3 spans 15 amino acids. Trimming cost V 2 bases and J 4 bases; bases outside gene matches: 7. The CDR3 is CASSQPGQGYYEQYF. DNA for the CDR3: TGCGCCAGCAGTCAACCCGGACAGGGATATTACGAGCAGTACTTC.

The V gene is TRBV29-1, the J gene TRBJ1-1; the D gene is possibly TRBD1 (5 bases). The CDR3 loop spans 14 amino acids. V gave up 4 bases and J gave up 1 base, with 13 bases separating them. Germline CDR1 is SQVTM and CDR2 is ANQGSEA. The DNA of the CDR3 is TGCAGCGTTGCCCTTCAGCAGGGGAACACTGAAGCTTTCTTT. Residues: CSVALQQGNTEAFF. Drawing the rest from reference TRBV29-1 and TRBJ1-1, the complete variable domain is SAVISQKPSRDICQRGTSLTIQCQVDSQVTMMFWYRQQPGQSLTLIATANQGSEATYESGFVIDKFPISRPNLTFSTLTVSNMSPEDSSIYLCSVALQQGNTEAFFGQGTRLTVV.

The chain couples TRBV27 to TRBJ1-1; D may be TRBD1 (6 bases). V was trimmed by 4 bases and J by 0 bases, leaving 12 bases between them. CDR3 length equals 15 residues. Germline V gene sequence: CDR1 MNHEY, CDR2 SMNVEV (reference sequence). This chain's CDR3 is CASSSGGFMNTEAFF. CDR3 nucleotides: TGTGCCAGCAGTTCCGGGGGCTTCATGAACACTGAAGCTTTCTTT.

The gene calls are TRBV19 and TRBJ2-3, with 8 bases identical to TRBD1. The CDR3 loop spans 15 amino acids. Losses at the gene ends were 6 bases for V and 4 bases for J; bases not matched to a gene: 9. Germline CDR1 reads LNHDA; CDR2 reads SQIVND (reference sequence). The CDR3 loop is CASSNDRTGSDTQYF. DNA for the CDR3: TGTGCCAGTAGCAACGACCGGACAGGGTCAGATACGCAGTATTTT.

This chain joins TRBV6-1 and TRBJ1-2, with D hard to call. CDR1 and CDR2 (germline): MNHNS, SASEGT. V was clipped by 1 base and J by 14 bases, with 11 bases between them. This CDR3 has 11 amino acids. CDR3 sequence: CASSEGLQGTF. DNA of the CDR3: TGTGCCAGCAGTGAAGGGTTACAAGGAACCTTC.